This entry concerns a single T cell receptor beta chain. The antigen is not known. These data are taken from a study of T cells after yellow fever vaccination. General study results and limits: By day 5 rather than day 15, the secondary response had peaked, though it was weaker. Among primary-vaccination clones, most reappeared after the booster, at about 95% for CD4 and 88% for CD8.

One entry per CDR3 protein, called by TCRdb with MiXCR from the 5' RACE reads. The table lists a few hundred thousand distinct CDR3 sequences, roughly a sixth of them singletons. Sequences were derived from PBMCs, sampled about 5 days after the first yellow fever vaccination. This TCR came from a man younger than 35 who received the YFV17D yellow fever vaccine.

The CDR3 loop is CASSLVGTGGYYGYTF. The CDR3 coding sequence is TGTGCCAGCAGCTTAGTTGGGACAGGGGGCTACTATGGCTACACCTTC. The chain is built from TRBV7-2 and TRBJ1-2, with 12 bases lining up with TRBD1. This CDR3 spans 16 amino acids. Unmatched junction bases numbered 3, after V lost 1 base and J lost 3 bases. Germline V lookup: CDR1 SGHTA, CDR2 FQGNSA. Full variable domain (remainder filled in from reference TRBV7-2 and TRBJ1-2): GAGVSQSPSNKVTEKGKDVELRCDPISGHTALYWYRQSLGQGLEFLIYFQGNSAPDKSGLPSDRFSAERTGGSVSTLTIQRTQQEDSAVYLCASSLVGTGGYYGYTFGSGTRLTVV.